This paragraph covers one T cell receptor (beta chain) sequence. Its antigen remains unknown. The data belong to a study of shared clonotypes between healthy human individuals. Overall study context: Samples came from a couple of female and three male donors aged 18 to 49. General study points: A small donor pool kept down the genetic and exposure-history diversity that was represented. Non-shared clonotypes were found to have lower generation probabilities than the clonotypes that were shared by all four of the sorted-subset donors.

Germline CDR1 MNHEY, CDR2 SMNVEV (reference sequence). Trimming shortened V by 2 bases and J by 8 bases, and 27 bases separated the two germline ends. The CDR3 is 18 amino acids. In the sorted-subset replicate PCRs, 200 ng DNA, 25,000 to 35,000 T cell genomes, was used. The data were produced by immunoSEQ multiplex PCR, yet TCRdb's version contains in-frame clones alone and is incomplete. The sample carries hundreds of thousands of clones, 95% to 96% recorded once. Terminally differentiated effector memory CD45RA+ cells were left out of the naive CD8 fraction, which was CD45RO-negative and positively selected for CCR7.

Sequencing was done on a sample of naive CD8+ T cells sorted from blood. The clonotype originates from a woman aged 25 to 39 in good health. This chain connects TRBV27 to TRBJ1-2; D might be TRBD1 (6 bases). The DNA of the CDR3 is TGTGCCAGCAGTTTAGGGCTGGGTTACGGAAGGGGGGTGGAGGGCTACACCTTC. It codes for CASSLGLGYGRGVEGYTF.